This T cell receptor beta chain was profiled in a study of regulatory T cells in long-lasting Graves disease. Whole-study context: By definition, persistent Graves' disease involved antithyroid drugs for over 5 years alongside positive TSH receptor antibodies.

Trimming removed 3 bases from V and 5 bases from J, with 10 bases in between. The CDR3 is 13 residues long. Germline V gene lookup returns CDR1 MNHGY and CDR2 SVAAGI. In this sample, this clonotype turned up once. Its specificity is unknown. The time point denotes: persistent/refractory GD, antithyroid drugs over 5 years with positive TRAb. RNA extracted from PBMCs served as the sequencing template. Patient provenance is recorded as an endocrinology department in Xi'an, China. Findings and limits, study-wide: It was in persistent disease that TRBV28, TRBJ1-2 and TRBJ2-5 were favored. Accuracy may have suffered from the small sample size.

In building TCR beta libraries, iRepertoire HTBI primers were used together with Arm-PCR of CDR3 regions. TCRdb analysed the multiplex PCR reads with MiXCR anew, one entry per CDR3 protein. The sample lists a few hundred thousand distinct CDR3 sequences, around 22% occurring once. This receptor was obtained from a female donor with Graves disease. The chain recombines TRBV6-9 with TRBJ1-2, with D hard to call. The sample consisted of peripheral blood mononuclear cells (PBMCs), taken when the disease was refractory, from a patient treated with antithyroid drugs. The CDR3 DNA reads TGTGCCAGCAGTTACGCGGACGAATATGGCTACACCTTC. Translation: CASSYADEYGYTF.